The rows below give T cell receptor beta chains drawn from one sample of a study of blood T cell repertoires in COVID-19. Measured with immunoSEQ multiplex PCR; TCRdb has only the in-frame clones, and not every one. The sample gives 90,000 to 150,000 clones, roughly 80% of which show up once; roughly 7.9% is in the top ten. The specimen sequenced was peripheral blood. These receptors were taken from a human donor in a cohort sampled during active COVID-19. CDR3s include the opening cysteine and the closing phenylalanine or tryptophan. The order of the fields is D gene, V gene, clone size, J gene, CDR3 DNA, CDR3 protein. A D gene is named only where the DNA matches it firmly. Some rows mark clone size as missing; the rest say once, few, many or name a class of expanded clone.

TRBD1	TRBV5-4	once	TRBJ1-1	TGTGCCAGCAGCCCTGGGACAGGGGCCACTGAAGCTTTCTTT	CASSPGTGATEAFF
.	TRBV2	.	TRBJ2-7	TGTGCCAGCAGTGAACCCCGGACAGCAAGCTCCTACGAGCAGTACTTC	CASSEPRTASSYEQYF
.	TRBV12-5	.	TRBJ1-1	TGTGCTAGTGGACATCCATCCGGGGGGCCCAACACTGAAGCTTTCTTT	CASGHPSGGPNTEAFF
TRBD1	TRBV6-5	.	TRBJ2-7	TGTGCCAGCACTTATACAGGGGGCTACGAGCAGTACTTC	CASTYTGGYEQYF
.	TRBV11-3	.	TRBJ2-3	TGTGCCAGCAGCGGGGCGGGGGCCGCAGATACGCAGTATTTT	CASSGAGAADTQYF
.	TRBV21-1	once	TRBJ1-1	TGTGCCAGCAGCAAAGCCCGAGGCCAACAGGGAAAAGCTTTCTTT	CASSKARGQQGKAFF
TRBD2	TRBV4-1	.	TRBJ2-7	TGCGCCAGCAGCCCCGACTCGGGTAGGCGGGGGGACGTCTACGAGCAGTACTTC	CASSPDSGRRGDVYEQYF
.	TRBV5-4	.	TRBJ2-7	.	CASSFGQGSYEQYF
.	TRBV4-1	.	TRBJ2-7	TGCGCCAGCAGCCCGCAAGCGGACAGACCCTACGAGCAGTACTTC	CASSPQADRPYEQYF
.	TRBV2	.	TRBJ1-6	TGTGCCAGCAGTTGGCGAGCGGTCTCCTATAATTCACCCCTCCACTTT	CASSWRAVSYNSPLHF
.	TRBV7-2	.	TRBJ1-5	TGTGCCAGCAGCCAACATTATCAGCCCCAGCATTTT	CASSQHYQPQHF
TRBD1	TRBV27	.	TRBJ2-7	TGTGCCAGCAGTCCAGACAGGGGGCGGTCCTACGAGCAGTACTTC	CASSPDRGRSYEQYF
.	TRBV27	.	TRBJ2-7	TGTGCCAGCAGTTCGGGAGTAGCCGGCAAAGAGCAGTACTTC	CASSSGVAGKEQYF
.	TRBV3-1/TRBV3-2	once	TRBJ1-6	TGTGCCAGCAGCCCGGACAGCTCCTATAATTCACCCCTCCACTTT	CASSPDSSYNSPLHF
TRBD1	TRBV5-1	.	TRBJ2-7	TGCGCCAGCAGCCCTCGGACAGGGTCCTACGAGCAGTACTTC	CASSPRTGSYEQYF
.	TRBV9	once	TRBJ2-7	TGTGCCAGCAGCGTGGAACCCAGGGGCGACGAGCAGTACTTC	CASSVEPRGDEQYF
TRBD2	TRBV11-3	.	TRBJ2-1	TGTGCCAGCAGTCCTAATCTAGCGGGAGTCGGTAATGAGCAGTTCTTC	CASSPNLAGVGNEQFF
.	TRBV6-5	once	TRBJ1-6	TGTGCCAGCAGTTACTCGGGGGGGCAGAATTCACCCCTCCACTTT	CASSYSGGQNSPLHF
.	TRBV20-1	.	TRBJ1-6	TGCAGTGCTAGTTTGGGGGGTGGGTCACCCCTCCACTTT	CSASLGGGSPLHF
.	TRBV19	.	TRBJ1-5	TGTGCCAGTAGGTTGGCCAATATCAACCCCCAGCATTTT	CASRLANINPQHF
TRBD1	TRBV13	once	TRBJ1-2	TGTGCCAGCAGCTTAGGGACAGGGGATTATGGCTACACCTTC	CASSLGTGDYGYTF
TRBD1	TRBV12-3/TRBV12-4	.	TRBJ1-4	TGTGCCAGCAGCCGACAGGGGGATGAAAAACTGTTTTTT	CASSRQGDEKLFF
TRBD2	TRBV7-9	.	TRBJ2-3	TGTGCCAGCAGCTTAGGTGGCGGGAGGCGCACAGATACGCAGTATTTT	CASSLGGGRRTDTQYF
.	TRBV19	.	TRBJ1-5	TGTGCCAGTACCCCCATGGGCCCAGGGATTAATCAGCCCCAGCATTTT	CASTPMGPGINQPQHF
TRBD1	TRBV5-6	.	TRBJ2-7	TGTGCCAGCAGTTGGACAGGTACCTACGAGCAGTACTTC	CASSWTGTYEQYF
.	TRBV11-1	.	TRBJ1-2	TGTGCCAGCAGCTTAAAGTCCAGGGCCTATGGCTACACCTTC	CASSLKSRAYGYTF
TRBD2	TRBV19	once	TRBJ2-7	TGTGCCAGTAGTTTGGGACTAGCGGACTACGAGCAGTACTTC	CASSLGLADYEQYF
.	TRBV28	.	TRBJ2-7	TGTGCCAGCAGTTTGATACAGCCACCCTACGAGCAGTACTTC	CASSLIQPPYEQYF
TRBD2	TRBV7-9	many	TRBJ2-5	TGTGCCAGCAGCTTAGAGGCGGGAGGGCAAGAGACCCAGTACTTC	CASSLEAGGQETQYF
TRBD2	TRBV2	.	TRBJ2-7	TGTGCCACCGAAGAATCTAGCGGGTTCTACGAGCAGTACTTC	CATEESSGFYEQYF
TRBD1	TRBV18	.	TRBJ2-2	TGTGCCAGCTCATCCAGACAGGGGACCAAAGGGGAGCTGTTTTTT	CASSSRQGTKGELFF
TRBD1	TRBV7-6	.	TRBJ2-7	TGTGCCAGCAGCACAGGGGTCGGCTACGAGCAGTACTTC	CASSTGVGYEQYF
.	TRBV7-9	.	TRBJ1-1	TGTGCCAGCAGCTTGACCGACAGCAACACTGAAGCTTTCTTT	CASSLTDSNTEAFF
.	TRBV7-3	few	TRBJ2-5	TGTGCCAGCAGCTCTAGTGGGGAGACCCAGTACTTC	CASSSSGETQYF
TRBD1	TRBV2	once	TRBJ1-6	TGTGCCACCTCCGGACAGGGTATTGCACCCCTCCACTTT	CATSGQGIAPLHF
.	TRBV6-5	.	TRBJ1-5	TGTGCCAGCAGTTACTCTAGTCAGGGACAGCCCCAGCATTTT	CASSYSSQGQPQHF
.	TRBV27	.	TRBJ2-7	TGTGCCAGCAGTTACGCGGCGGGCCGCTACGAGCAGTACTTC	CASSYAAGRYEQYF
TRBD2	TRBV29-1	.	TRBJ2-7	TGCAGCGTTGAATTCTCGGGAGGGTTTGGGAACGAGCAGTACTTC	CSVEFSGGFGNEQYF
.	TRBV4-1	few	TRBJ2-7	TGCGCCAGCAGCCAGGGGACTTCCTACGAGCAGTACTTC	CASSQGTSYEQYF
TRBD1	TRBV7-9	.	TRBJ2-7	TGTGCCAGCAGTTCACAGGGGTATGAGCAGTACTTC	CASSSQGYEQYF
TRBD1	TRBV6-1	few	TRBJ1-5	TGTGCCAGCAGTGAAGCGACAGGGGGTCAGCCCCAGCATTTT	CASSEATGGQPQHF
.	TRBV28	.	TRBJ2-7	TGTGCCAGCACCGTCTCCCGGAGCTACAACTACGAGCAGTACTTC	CASTVSRSYNYEQYF
.	TRBV7-6	.	TRBJ1-4	TGTGCCAGCAGTTATACAGCTGGTGAAAAACTGTTTTTT	CASSYTAGEKLFF
TRBD2	TRBV9	.	TRBJ2-7	TGTGCCAGCAGCCCCTCGGGTGAATCTCGGGGGGACTACGAGCAGTACTTC	CASSPSGESRGDYEQYF
TRBD1	TRBV5-1	.	TRBJ1-1	TGCGCCAGCAGCTTTGGACAGGCCTACACTGAAGCTTTCTTT	CASSFGQAYTEAFF
TRBD1	TRBV13	.	TRBJ1-1	TGTGCCAGCAGCCCCAGGACAGGGCTGAACACTGAAGCTTTCTTT	CASSPRTGLNTEAFF
.	TRBV5-1	few	TRBJ2-7	TGCGCCAGCAGCTTGGGAGGGACTGGGGGAGTCTACGAGCAGTACTTC	CASSLGGTGGVYEQYF
.	TRBV30	.	TRBJ2-7	TGTGCCTGGAGTGTGAAGCGGTCCCTCTACGAGCAGTACTTC	CAWSVKRSLYEQYF
TRBD1	TRBV2	.	TRBJ2-7	TGTGCCACCCGGGGGACAGGGTACGACCACGAGCAGTACTTC	CATRGTGYDHEQYF
TRBD1	TRBV9	.	TRBJ2-2	TGTGCCAGCAGCCAAACCCCCGGGACAGGGTACGTCGGGGAGCTGTTTTTT	CASSQTPGTGYVGELFF
TRBD1	TRBV6-1	few	TRBJ2-7	TGTGCCAGCAGTGACAGGGGGCTCGAGCAGTACTTC	CASSDRGLEQYF
.	TRBV19	.	TRBJ2-7	TGTGCCAGTAGTATATTTAGGACAGATCCCTACGAGCAGTACTTC	CASSIFRTDPYEQYF
.	TRBV4-2	.	TRBJ2-7	TGTGCCAGCAGCCAAGATAGACAGACCTACGAGCAGTACTTC	CASSQDRQTYEQYF